This T cell receptor (beta chain) was sequenced during a study of blood T cell repertoires in COVID-19 (dated by TCRdb to about 2020). About the investigation overall: Samples covering the acute and convalescent phases of COVID-19 were provided by collaborators in the United States, Italy and Spain. The material from the prospective study consisted of cDNA or gDNA derived from T cells, B-cell-depleted T cells, or PBMCs. Subjects who had been exposed to COVID-19, were actively infected with it, or had recovered from it provided the deeply sampled blood TCRbeta repertoires that made up the dataset. The repertoires were released in a freely available public database intended as a resource for research on the immune response to SARS-CoV-2. Samples were obtained from the ongoing ImmuneRACE study (first 160 participants) and from 950 to 1,500 subjects provided by 6 global collaborators. A de-identified subject ID, COVID-19 status, age in years and sex were almost always included in the sample metadata. HLA class I and class II types, where available, came from metadata supplied by the sample provider rather than from assay-based typing. Broad study findings and their caveats: The amount of clinical and demographic metadata varied by source and participant and was provided uncurated.

Collaborating institutions collected whole blood in K2EDTA tubes following their own protocols. For TCRbeta analysis, collaborator samples were shipped as frozen whole blood, as isolated PBMCs, or as DNA extracted from either sample type. Worth noting for this clone: Its antigen is not yet known. No much larger clone is present one base from it, and per-base qualities are unavailable.

TCRbeta CDR3 regions were amplified from genomic DNA by means of the immunoSEQ Assay, a bias-controlled multiplex PCR. The study's own analysis went as follows. The number of nucleated cells in each sample was estimated by amplification of reference gene primers within the assay. Sequence reads were collapsed and filtered to measure the absolute abundance of every unique TCRbeta CDR3 rearrangement. For each sample, productive Simpson clonality was calculated as the square root of Simpson's diversity index over productive rearrangements. Sourced from immuneACCESS, this table was stored by TCRdb with only in-frame sequences that have V and J called. A share of the clones is absent; for the studies checked, an unresolved V gene accounts for under half, and the remainder has no known explanation. D and trimming come from the DNA, and the V and J calls and clone size come from that table. The sample table contains about 250,000 clones; only one count was recorded for 84% of them. Around 4.4% of the sample lies in the top ten.

The sequence was collected from a man aged 45-65 years with active or convalescent COVID-19. The sequencing input was peripheral blood.

The nucleotide sequence is given as TGCAGCGTCCCCAGGGTAGCTCACAATGAGCAGTTCTTC. Translation gives CSVPRVAHNEQFF. In this chain, TRBV29-1 is recombined with TRBJ2-1; TRBD1 is perhaps the D gene, given 5 matching bases. V sheds 6 bases and J sheds 5 bases, leaving 14 bases between their ends. CDR1 and CDR2, per the germline V gene, are SQVTM and ANQGSEA. The CDR3 holds 13 amino acids from the cysteine to the phenylalanine. Of all the DNA, just the CDR3 is kept, 39 bases in frame from base 1.